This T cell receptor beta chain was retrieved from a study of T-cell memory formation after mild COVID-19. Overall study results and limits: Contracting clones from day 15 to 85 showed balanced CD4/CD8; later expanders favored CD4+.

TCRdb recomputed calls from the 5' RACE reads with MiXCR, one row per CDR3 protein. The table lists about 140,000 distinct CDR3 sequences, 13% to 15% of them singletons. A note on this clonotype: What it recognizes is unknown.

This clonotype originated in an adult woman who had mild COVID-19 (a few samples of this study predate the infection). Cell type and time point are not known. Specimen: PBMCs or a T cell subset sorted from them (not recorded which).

In nucleotides, the CDR3 is TGTGACCCACAGGCCTCTGGGGCCAACGTCCTGACTTTC. The encoded protein is CDPQASGANVLTF. The chain has TRBV27 and TRBJ2-6; D perhaps matches TRBD1 (5 bases). The CDR3 sequence is 13 residues long. Germline V gene sequence: CDR1 MNHEY, CDR2 SMNVEV (reference sequence).